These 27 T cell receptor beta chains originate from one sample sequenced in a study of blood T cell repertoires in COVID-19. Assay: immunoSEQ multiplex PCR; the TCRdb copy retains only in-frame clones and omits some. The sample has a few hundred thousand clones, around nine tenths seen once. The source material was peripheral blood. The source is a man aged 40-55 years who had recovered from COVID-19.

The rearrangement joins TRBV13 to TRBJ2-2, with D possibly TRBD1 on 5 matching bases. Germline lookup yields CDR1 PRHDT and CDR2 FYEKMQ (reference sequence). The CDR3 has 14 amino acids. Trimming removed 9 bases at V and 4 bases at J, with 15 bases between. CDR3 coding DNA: TGTGCCAGTCGCGCAACCGACAGCACCGGGGAGCTGTTTTTT. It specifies CASRATDSTGELFF.

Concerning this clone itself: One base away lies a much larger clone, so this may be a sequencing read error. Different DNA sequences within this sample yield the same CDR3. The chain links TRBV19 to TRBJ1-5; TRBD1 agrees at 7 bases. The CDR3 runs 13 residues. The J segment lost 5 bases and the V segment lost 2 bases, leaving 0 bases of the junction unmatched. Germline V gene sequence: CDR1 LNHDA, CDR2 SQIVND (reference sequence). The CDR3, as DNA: TGTGCCAGTAGTATAACAGGGGATCAGCCCCAGCATTTT. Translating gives CASSITGDQPQHF.

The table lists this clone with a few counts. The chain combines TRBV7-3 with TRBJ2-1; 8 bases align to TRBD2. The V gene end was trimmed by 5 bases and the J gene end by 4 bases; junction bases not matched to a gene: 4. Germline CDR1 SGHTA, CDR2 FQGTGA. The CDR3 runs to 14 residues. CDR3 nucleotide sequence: TGTGCCAGCAGCGCAGGCGGGGGGTACAATGAGCAGTTCTTC. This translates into CASSAGGGYNEQFF.

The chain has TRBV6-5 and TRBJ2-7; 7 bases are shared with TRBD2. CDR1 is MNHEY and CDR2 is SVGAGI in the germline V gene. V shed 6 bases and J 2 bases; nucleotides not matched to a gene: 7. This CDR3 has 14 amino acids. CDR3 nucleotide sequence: TGTGCCAGCAGCCAAGCGGGGACGACCTACGAGCAGTACTTC. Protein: CASSQAGTTYEQYF.

CDR3 amino acids: CASSLGVANYGYTF. As DNA, the CDR3 is TGTGCCAGCAGCTTAGGTGTAGCTAACTATGGCTACACCTTC. The chain uses TRBV7-8 and TRBJ1-2; D is ambiguous. Germline assignment: CDR1 SGHVS and CDR2 FQNEAQ. Trimming removed 1 base from V and 0 bases from J, with 6 bases in between. The CDR3 totals 14 residues.

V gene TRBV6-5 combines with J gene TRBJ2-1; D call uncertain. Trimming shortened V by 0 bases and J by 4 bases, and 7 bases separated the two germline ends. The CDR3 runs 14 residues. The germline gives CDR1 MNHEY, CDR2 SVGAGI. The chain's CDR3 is CASSYSRWYNEQFF. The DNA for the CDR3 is TGTGCCAGCAGTTACTCGAGGTGGTACAATGAGCAGTTCTTC.

The CDR3 nucleotides are TGTGCCAGTAGGTACACGACAGGGGGCTCCTACGAGCAGTACTTC. This codes for CASRYTTGGSYEQYF. V is TRBV19 and J is TRBJ2-7; 9 bases align to TRBD1. The CDR3 runs to 15 residues. Looked up from germline, CDR1 is LNHDA and CDR2 is SQIVND (reference sequence). V lost 6 bases to trimming and J lost 0 bases; unmatched junction nucleotides: 6.

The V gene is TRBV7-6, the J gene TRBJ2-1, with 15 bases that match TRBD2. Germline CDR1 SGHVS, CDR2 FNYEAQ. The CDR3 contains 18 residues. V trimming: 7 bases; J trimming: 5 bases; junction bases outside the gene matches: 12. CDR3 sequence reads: CASTGTSGRPPRDNEQFF. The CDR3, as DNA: TGTGCCAGCACCGGGACTAGCGGGAGGCCCCCCCGGGACAATGAGCAGTTCTTC.

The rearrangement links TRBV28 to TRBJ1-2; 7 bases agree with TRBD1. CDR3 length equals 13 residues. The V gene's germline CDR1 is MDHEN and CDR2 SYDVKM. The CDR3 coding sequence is TGTGCAACCCTTGGAGACAGGGCCTATGGCTACACCTTC. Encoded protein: CATLGDRAYGYTF.

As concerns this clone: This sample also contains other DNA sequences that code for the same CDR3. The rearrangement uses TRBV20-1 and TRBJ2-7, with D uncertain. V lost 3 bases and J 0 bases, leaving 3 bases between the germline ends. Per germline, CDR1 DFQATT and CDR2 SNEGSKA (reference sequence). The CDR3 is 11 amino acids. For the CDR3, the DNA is TGCAGTGCTAGCGGCTCCTACGAGCAGTACTTC. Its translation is CSASGSYEQYF.

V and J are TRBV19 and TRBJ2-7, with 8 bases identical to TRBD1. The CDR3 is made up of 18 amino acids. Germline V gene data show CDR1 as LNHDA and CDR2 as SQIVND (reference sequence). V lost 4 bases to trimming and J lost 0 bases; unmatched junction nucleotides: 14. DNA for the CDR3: TGTGCCAGTAGTACTAGTGGGACAGGTCTGACCAGCTCCTACGAGCAGTACTTC. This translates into CASSTSGTGLTSSYEQYF.

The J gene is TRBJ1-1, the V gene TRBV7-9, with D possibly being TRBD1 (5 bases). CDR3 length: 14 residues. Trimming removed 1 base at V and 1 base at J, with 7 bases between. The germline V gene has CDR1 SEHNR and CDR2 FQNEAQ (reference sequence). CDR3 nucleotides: TGTGCCAGCAGCTTAGACAGGAAGAACACTGAAGCTTTCTTT. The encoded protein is CASSLDRKNTEAFF.

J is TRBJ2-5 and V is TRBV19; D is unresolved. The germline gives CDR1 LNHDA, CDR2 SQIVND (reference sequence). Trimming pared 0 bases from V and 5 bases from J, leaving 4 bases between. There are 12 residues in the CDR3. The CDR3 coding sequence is TGTGCCAGTAGTATAGATCTGGAGACCCAGTACTTC. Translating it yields CASSIDLETQYF.

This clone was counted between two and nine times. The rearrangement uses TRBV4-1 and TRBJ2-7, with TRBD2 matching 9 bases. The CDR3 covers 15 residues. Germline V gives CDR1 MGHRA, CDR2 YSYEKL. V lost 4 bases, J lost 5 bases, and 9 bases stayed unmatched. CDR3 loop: CASSRPGLASHEQYF. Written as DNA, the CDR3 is TGCGCCAGCAGCCGCCCGGGACTAGCATCCCACGAGCAGTACTTC.

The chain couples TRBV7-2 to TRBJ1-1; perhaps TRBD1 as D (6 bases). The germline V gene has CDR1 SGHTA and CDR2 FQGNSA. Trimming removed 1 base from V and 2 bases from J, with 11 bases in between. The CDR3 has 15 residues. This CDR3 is CASSLDFRGNTEAFF. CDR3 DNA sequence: TGTGCCAGCAGCTTAGATTTCAGGGGAAACACTGAAGCTTTCTTT.

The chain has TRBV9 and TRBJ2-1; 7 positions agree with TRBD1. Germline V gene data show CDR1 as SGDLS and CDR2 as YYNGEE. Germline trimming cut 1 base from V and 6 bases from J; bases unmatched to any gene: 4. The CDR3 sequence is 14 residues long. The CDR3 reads CASSVRQGGNEQFF. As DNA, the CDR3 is TGTGCCAGCAGCGTACGACAGGGCGGCAATGAGCAGTTCTTC. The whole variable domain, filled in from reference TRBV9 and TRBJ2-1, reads DSGVTQTPKHLITATGQRVTLRCSPRSGDLSVYWYQQSLDQGLQFLIQYYNGEERAKGNILERFSAQQFPDLHSELNLSSLELGDSALYFCASSVRQGGNEQFFGPGTRLTVL.

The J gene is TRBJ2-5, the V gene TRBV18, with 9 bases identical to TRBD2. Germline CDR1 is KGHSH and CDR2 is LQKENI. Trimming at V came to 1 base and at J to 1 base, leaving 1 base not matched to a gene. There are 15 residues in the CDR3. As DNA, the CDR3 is TGTGCCAGCTCACCACTAGCGGGGGCCCAAGAGACCCAGTACTTC. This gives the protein CASSPLAGAQETQYF.

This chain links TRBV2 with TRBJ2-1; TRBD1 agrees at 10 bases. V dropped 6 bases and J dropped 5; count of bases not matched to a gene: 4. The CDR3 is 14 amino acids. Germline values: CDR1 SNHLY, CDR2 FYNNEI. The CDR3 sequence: CASSRDRGHNEQFF. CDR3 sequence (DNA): TGTGCCAGCAGCCGGGACAGGGGCCACAATGAGCAGTTCTTC. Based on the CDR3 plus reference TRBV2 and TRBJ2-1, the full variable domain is EPEVTQTPSHQVTQMGQEVILRCVPISNHLYFYWYRQILGQKVEFLVSFYNNEISEKSEIFDDQFSVERPDGSNFTLKIRSTKLEDSAMYFCASSRDRGHNEQFFGPGTRLTVL.

The CDR3 protein is CASTISGRPQETQYF. CDR3 DNA sequence: TGTGCCAGCACCATTAGCGGGAGGCCCCAAGAGACCCAGTACTTC. The J gene is TRBJ2-5, the V gene TRBV9; 10 positions match TRBD2. V shed 6 bases and J 1 base; nucleotides not matched to a gene: 6. This CDR3 has 15 amino acids. Germline CDR1 SGDLS, CDR2 YYNGEE.

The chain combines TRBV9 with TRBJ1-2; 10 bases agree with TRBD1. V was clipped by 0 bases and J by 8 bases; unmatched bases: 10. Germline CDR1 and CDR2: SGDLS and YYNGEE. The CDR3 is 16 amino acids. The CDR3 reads CASSVATRGTGDGYTF. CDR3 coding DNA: TGTGCCAGCAGCGTAGCGACCCGCGGGACAGGGGACGGCTACACCTTC.

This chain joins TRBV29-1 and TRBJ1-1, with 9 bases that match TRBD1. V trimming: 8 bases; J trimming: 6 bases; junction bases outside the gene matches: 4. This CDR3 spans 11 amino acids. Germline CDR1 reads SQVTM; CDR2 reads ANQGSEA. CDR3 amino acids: CSTWTGAEAFF. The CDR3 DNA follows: TGCAGCACCTGGACAGGGGCTGAAGCTTTCTTT.

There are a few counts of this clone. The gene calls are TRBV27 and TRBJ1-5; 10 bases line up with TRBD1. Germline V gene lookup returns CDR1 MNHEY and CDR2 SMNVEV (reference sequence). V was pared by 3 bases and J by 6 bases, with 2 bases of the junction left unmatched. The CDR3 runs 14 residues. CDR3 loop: CASSFDRGLQPQHF. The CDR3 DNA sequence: TGTGCCAGCAGTTTTGACAGGGGGCTTCAGCCCCAGCATTTT.

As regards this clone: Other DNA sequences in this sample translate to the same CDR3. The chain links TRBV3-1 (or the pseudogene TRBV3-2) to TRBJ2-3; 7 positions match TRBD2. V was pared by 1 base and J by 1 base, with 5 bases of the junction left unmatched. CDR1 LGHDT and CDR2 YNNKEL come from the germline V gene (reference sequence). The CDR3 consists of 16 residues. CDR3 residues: CASSQVGGGRTDTQYF. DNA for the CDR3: TGTGCCAGCAGCCAAGTCGGCGGGGGACGCACAGATACGCAGTATTTT.

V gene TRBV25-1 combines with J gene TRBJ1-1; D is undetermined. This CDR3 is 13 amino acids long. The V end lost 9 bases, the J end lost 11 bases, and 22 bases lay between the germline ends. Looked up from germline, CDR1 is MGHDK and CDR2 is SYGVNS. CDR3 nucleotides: TGTGCCAGTACTCCCGGGTCCTCACGGGGTGCTTTCTTT. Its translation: CASTPGSSRGAFF.

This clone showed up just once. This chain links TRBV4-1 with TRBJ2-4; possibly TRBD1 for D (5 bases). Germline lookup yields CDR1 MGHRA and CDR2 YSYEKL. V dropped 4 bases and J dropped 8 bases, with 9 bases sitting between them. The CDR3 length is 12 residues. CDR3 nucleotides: TGCGCCAGCAGCCCTGAAGGGGACATTCAGTACTTC. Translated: CASSPEGDIQYF.

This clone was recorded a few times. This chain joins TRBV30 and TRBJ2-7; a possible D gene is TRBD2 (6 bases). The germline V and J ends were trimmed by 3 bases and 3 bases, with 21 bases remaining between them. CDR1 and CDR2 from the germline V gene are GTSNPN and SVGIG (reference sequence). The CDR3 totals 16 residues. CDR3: CAWRGGRVTPNYEQYF. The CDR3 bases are TGTGCCTGGAGGGGGGGTCGGGTGACCCCAAACTACGAGCAGTACTTC.

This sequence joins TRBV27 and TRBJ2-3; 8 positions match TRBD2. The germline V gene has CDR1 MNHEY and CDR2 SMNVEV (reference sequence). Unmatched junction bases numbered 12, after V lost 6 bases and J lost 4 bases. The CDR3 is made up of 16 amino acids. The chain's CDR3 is CASSFGTRFDPDTQYF. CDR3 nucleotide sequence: TGTGCCAGCAGCTTCGGGACTAGATTCGACCCAGATACGCAGTATTTT.